This note documents a single T cell receptor (beta chain) sequence. What it binds is unknown. The CDR3 covers 14 residues. Germline CDR1 is DFQATT and CDR2 is SNEGSKA (reference sequence). The ends were cut back, 0 bases at V and 1 base at J, with 9 bases in the middle. Amplification of TCR beta CDR3 regions was performed using RNA transcripts as template. Researchers ran a first-round RT-PCR on the TCR CDR3 using the HTBI primer set. Via MiXCR, TCRdb re-called the multiplex PCR reads, giving one row per CDR3 protein. The data hold approximately 700,000 distinct CDR3 sequences, with 45% observed a single time. The data are from a study of T cells in Graves' hyperthyroidism and ophthalmopathy. Overall study results and limits: The model anticipated ophthalmopathy a median approximately 6.6 months pre-onset.

This receptor was obtained from an adult man with Graves' disease, either hyperthyroidism or ophthalmopathy (not recorded which). The sequenced sample consisted of peripheral blood or thyroid tissue (not recorded which). V is TRBV20-1 and J is TRBJ1-1; D uncertain. Written as DNA, the CDR3 is TGCAGTGCTAGAGATATTAGGGCGAACACTGAAGCTTTCTTT. Amino acids: CSARDIRANTEAFF.